Presented here are 15 T cell receptor beta chains from one specimen sequenced in a study of blood T cells in healthy people across ages. Then a second PCR, running about 7 to 11 cycles, was carried out with a sample-barcoded 5' primer and a J-beta primer mix. One entry per CDR3 protein, called by TCRdb with MiXCR from the 5' RACE reads. Here the sample spans more than 1.4 million distinct CDR3 sequences, 40% to 50% being singletons. The sample taken for sequencing was blood. Source of these receptors: a woman aged 18-29 years in good health.

V is TRBV20-1 and J is TRBJ1-1, with D perhaps TRBD1 (6 bases). Trimming took 6 bases from V and 4 from J, leaving 15 bases between them. CDR1 is DFQATT, CDR2 SNEGSKA, per germline (reference sequence). This CDR3 has 13 amino acids. The CDR3 here is CSAAGAIGTEAFF. The CDR3 region has the DNA TGCAGTGCCGCAGGGGCAATAGGCACTGAAGCTTTCTTT.

The CDR3 here is CSASGGAGYGYTF. Here the CDR3 DNA reads TGCAGTGCGTCAGGGGGCGCGGGGTATGGCTACACCTTC. V is TRBV20-1 and J is TRBJ1-2, with 8 bases that match TRBD1. CDR1 DFQATT and CDR2 SNEGSKA come from the germline V gene (reference sequence). The V segment lost 6 bases and the J segment 5 bases; nucleotides outside the gene matches: 8. CDR3 length: 13 residues.

The chain recombines TRBV15 with TRBJ2-1, with TRBD2 matching 11 bases. The CDR3 loop spans 16 amino acids. V shed 0 bases, J shed 5 bases, and the junction held 3 bases outside the gene matches. Germline V CDR1 and CDR2: LNHNV, YYDKDF (reference sequence). CDR3 coding DNA: TGTGCCACCAGCAGAGAACTAGCGGGAGAGGACAATGAGCAGTTCTTC. Translating it yields CATSRELAGEDNEQFF.

This chain links TRBV4-2 with TRBJ2-7; 12 nucleotides align to TRBD2. The germline gives CDR1 LGHNA, CDR2 YNFKEQ. This CDR3 spans 16 amino acids. The V segment lost 4 bases and the J segment 3 bases; nucleotides outside the gene matches: 7. CDR3 in DNA: TGTGCCAGCAGCCCGGGACTAGCGGGCAACCGCTACGAGCAGTACTTC. Amino acid sequence: CASSPGLAGNRYEQYF.

This clonotype was recorded at least ten times. The chain joins TRBV7-9 to TRBJ2-3; a weak D match, TRBD2 (6 bases). The ends were cut back, 0 bases at V and 1 base at J, with 14 bases in the middle. The CDR3 has 17 residues. Germline CDR1 and CDR2: SEHNR and FQNEAQ (reference sequence). The CDR3 loop is CASSLAAGGVGTDTQYF. As DNA, the CDR3 is TGTGCCAGCAGCTTAGCTGCTGGCGGGGTAGGCACAGATACGCAGTATTTT.

This clonotype was picked up a small number of times. This chain links TRBV29-1 with TRBJ2-2; tentative D call: TRBD1 (6 bases). V was shortened by 4 bases and J by 4 bases, with 19 bases between the two germline ends. Germline CDR1 SQVTM, CDR2 ANQGSEA. The CDR3 runs to 16 residues. This chain's CDR3 is CSVVSTGKEGTGELFF. Written as DNA, the CDR3 is TGCAGCGTTGTATCAACAGGGAAGGAAGGCACCGGGGAGCTGTTTTTT.

The chain combines TRBV5-1 with TRBJ2-3; the D is unclear. This CDR3 region has 16 residues. The V gene lost 3 bases and the J gene lost 0 bases, with 14 bases spanning the gap. Germline CDR1 is SGHRS and CDR2 is YFSETQ. CDR3 nucleotides: TGCGCCAGCAGCTGGAGCGTCCTGGGTAGCACAGATACGCAGTATTTT. It yields the protein CASSWSVLGSTDTQYF.

The chain employs TRBV3-1 and TRBJ1-2; D possibly corresponds to TRBD1 (5 bases). Per the germline V gene, CDR1 is LGHDT and CDR2 is YNNKEL (reference sequence). The CDR3 has 15 amino acids. V lost 4 bases to trimming and J lost 1 base, with 13 bases between them. CDR3 sequence (DNA): TGTGCCAGCAGCCCATGGGACGGCCGTAACTATGGCTACACCTTC. Encoded protein: CASSPWDGRNYGYTF.

Worth noting for this clonotype: This may be a read error: a much more frequent sequence differs by one nucleotide. This sequence joins TRBV30 and TRBJ2-3; D ambiguous. The germline V gene encodes CDR1 GTSNPN and CDR2 SVGIG (reference sequence). CDR3 length: 11 residues. CDR3 sequence (DNA): TGTACCTCCCAATTCACAGATACGCAGTATTTT. It is translated as CTSQFTDTQYF.

This clonotype has more than one count but fewer than ten. V and J are TRBV7-2 and TRBJ2-4, with no clear D. The better agreement between TRBJ2-7 and the DNA end casts doubt on the J call. The CDR3 consists of 15 residues. Germline V gene sequence: CDR1 SGHTA, CDR2 FQGNSA. In DNA, the CDR3 is TGTGCCAGCAGCTTAACAGAACTCTATCTGGGCGAGCAGTACTTC. Translated: CASSLTELYLGEQYF.

This clonotype was counted a few times. The V and J genes are TRBV9 and TRBJ2-3, with D unclear. The V and J ends lost 0 bases and 4 bases respectively, with 6 bases between them. Germline values: CDR1 SGDLS, CDR2 YYNGEE. CDR3 size: 13 residues. Here the CDR3 reads CASSVEGADTQYF. The CDR3 DNA is TGTGCCAGCAGCGTAGAGGGTGCAGATACGCAGTATTTT. The full variable domain, with the rest looked up from reference TRBV9 and TRBJ2-3, is DSGVTQTPKHLITATGQRVTLRCSPRSGDLSVYWYQQSLDQGLQFLIQYYNGEERAKGNILERFSAQQFPDLHSELNLSSLELGDSALYFCASSVEGADTQYFGPGTRLTVL.

J is TRBJ1-2 and V is TRBV5-6; D gene unclear. The CDR3 contains 12 residues. Germline CDR1 is SGHDT and CDR2 is YYEEEE. Trimming took off 1 base at V and 8 bases at J, with 9 bases between the two ends. In nucleotides, the CDR3 is TGTGCCAGCAGCTTGAATCCGGGGGGCTACACCTTC. It codes for CASSLNPGGYTF.

This clonotype came up a few times. This rearrangement joins TRBV12-3 or TRBV12-4 to TRBJ2-5; TRBD2 matches 8 bases. This CDR3 has 16 residues. V lost 2 bases, J lost 0 bases, and 5 bases stayed unmatched. Here the CDR3 reads CASSLLAGLYQETQYF. CDR3 coding DNA: TGTGCCAGCAGTTTACTAGCGGGTTTGTACCAAGAGACCCAGTACTTC.

The chain carries TRBV2 and TRBJ2-1, with D unresolved. Germline V CDR1 and CDR2: SNHLY, FYNNEI. Trimming stripped 3 bases from V and 2 bases from J, with 11 bases between. The CDR3 covers 15 residues. CDR3 amino acids: CASSDGVGAYNEQFF. In DNA form, the CDR3 reads TGTGCCAGCAGTGATGGCGTGGGCGCCTACAATGAGCAGTTCTTC.

There are a few counts of this clonotype. The rearrangement joins TRBV20-1 to TRBJ2-1; TRBD2 matches at 10 bases. The CDR3 totals 17 residues. With V trimmed by 0 bases and J by 6 bases, 11 bases remained unmatched. In germline, CDR1 is DFQATT, CDR2 SNEGSKA (reference sequence). CDR3 coding DNA: TGCAGTGCTAGAGATGAGCGCCTAGCGGGAGAGGGCAATGAGCAGTTCTTC. Residues: CSARDERLAGEGNEQFF.